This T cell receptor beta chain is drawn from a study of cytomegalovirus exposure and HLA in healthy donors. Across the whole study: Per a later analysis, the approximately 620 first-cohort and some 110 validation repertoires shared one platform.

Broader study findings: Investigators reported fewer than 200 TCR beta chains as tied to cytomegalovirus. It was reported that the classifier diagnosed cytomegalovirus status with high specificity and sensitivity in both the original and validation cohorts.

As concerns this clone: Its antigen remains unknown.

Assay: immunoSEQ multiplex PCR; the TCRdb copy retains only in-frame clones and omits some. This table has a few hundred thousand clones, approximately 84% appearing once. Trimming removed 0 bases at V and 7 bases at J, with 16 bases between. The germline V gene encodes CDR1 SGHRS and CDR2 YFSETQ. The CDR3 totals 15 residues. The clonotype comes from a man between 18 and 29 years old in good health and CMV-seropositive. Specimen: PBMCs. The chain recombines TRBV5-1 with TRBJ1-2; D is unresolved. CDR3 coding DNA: TGCGCCAGCAGCTTGGAGGCGGAGGGATGGGCTGGCTACACCTTC. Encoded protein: CASSLEAEGWAGYTF.